These T cell receptor beta chains were read from a single sample in a study of Ad26.COV2.S vaccination and SARS-CoV-2 variants. Produced via immunoSEQ multiplex PCR; TCRdb's table is partial and in-frame only. The sample contains approximately 500,000 clones, roughly 85% of which appear only once. This specimen was peripheral blood, taken in a trial of Ad26.COV2.S vaccine versus placebo. The receptors shown here come from a person aged 18-65 years who received the Ad26.COV2.S COVID-19 vaccine or a placebo. Both conserved end residues are part of each CDR3.

v_call cdr3_aa
TRBV28 CASSPIWPGQTSYEQYF
TRBV6-1 CASSDPGKPQHF
TRBV29-1 CSVSDRRNYGYTF
TRBV5-8 CASSLGQGVNQPQHF
TRBV4-1 CASSHGQGALQPQHF
TRBV18 CASSRDYRGISSYNEQFF
TRBV5-6 CASSIGRGNQPQHF
TRBV7-8 CASSLPRDYQEIQYF
TRBV29-1 CSVRLQGNTEAFF
TRBV9 CASSVEGTGELFF
TRBV30 CAWSVYGLLNTEAFF
TRBV2 CASRRELAETQYF
TRBV7-2 CASSYKAGDTEAFF
TRBV3-1/TRBV3-2 CASSQAGGMRNEQFF
TRBV3-1/TRBV3-2 CASSHVTGTEAFF
TRBV27 CASSAAGQGFWEQYF
TRBV19 CASNPTSGGGNYGYTF
TRBV28 CASSSGGNQPQHF
TRBV7-8 CASSLSRGTSSTGELFF
TRBV28 CASSLELAVGEQYF
TRBV19 CASSRLNSNQPQHF
TRBV28 CASLEGGTKGTEAFF
TRBV6-5 CASSSDRADGPQHF
TRBV30 CAWSPIGGTQYF
TRBV3-1/TRBV3-2 CASSPSGVGVQYF
TRBV5-6 CASRGSGTGQETQYF
TRBV4-1 CASSQDREGAGMNTEAFF
TRBV27 CASSPLDTAYEQYF
TRBV5-4 CASSSGLAGIGSGANVLTF
TRBV9 CASSARTSGIGSTDTQYF
TRBV20-1 CSASGNPANTGELFF
TRBV9 CASSVAGSGRASDTQYF
TRBV7-2 CASSLAIGNTIYF
TRBV5-4 CASSLSPGSGNTIYF
TRBV6-2/TRBV6-3 CASSKDSYGYTF
TRBV7-2 CASTQGLAGAGANVLTF
TRBV27 CASSLGLAGGSQYF
TRBV28 CASSHQWDSYGYTF
TRBV19 CASSIVGRDRNTGELFF
TRBV3-1/TRBV3-2 CASSKRLAGVNEQFF
TRBV19 CASSAGASGRETQYF
TRBV30 CAWNVRSYEQYF
TRBV18 CASSSSTDTQYF
TRBV7-9 CASSPRLGLIPRSGNTIYF
TRBV7-9 CASSPSQTNTEAFF
TRBV15 CATSRRGQGASYEQYF
TRBV5-6 CASSSIGYNEKLFF
TRBV7-3 CASSLRGASGNSHSGANVLTF
TRBV5-1 CASSLAPGSTEAFF
TRBV18 CASSPSPVGNQPQHF
TRBV25-1 CASSEGFGYTF
TRBV10-3 CAISESAGETQYF